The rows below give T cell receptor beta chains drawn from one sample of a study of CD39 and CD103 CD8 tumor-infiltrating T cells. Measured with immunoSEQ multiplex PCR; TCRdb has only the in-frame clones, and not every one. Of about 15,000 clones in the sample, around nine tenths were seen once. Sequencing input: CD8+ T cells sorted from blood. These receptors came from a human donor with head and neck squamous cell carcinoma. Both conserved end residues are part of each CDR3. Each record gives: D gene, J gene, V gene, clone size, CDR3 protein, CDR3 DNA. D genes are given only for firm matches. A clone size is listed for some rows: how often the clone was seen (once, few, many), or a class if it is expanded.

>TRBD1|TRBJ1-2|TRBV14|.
CASSKGLTGTGGRGYGYTF
TGTGCCAGCAGCAAAGGACTTACCGGGACAGGGGGCCGCGGATATGGCTACACCTTC
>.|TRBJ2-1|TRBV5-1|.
CASSSNRARSYNEQFF
TGCGCCAGCAGCAGCAACAGGGCCCGCTCCTACAATGAGCAGTTCTTC
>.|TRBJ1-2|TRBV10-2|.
CASSDRYSNYGYTF
TGCGCCAGCAGTGATCGGTATTCTAACTATGGCTACACCTTC
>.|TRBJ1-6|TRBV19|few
CASSIGTGSYNSPLHF
TGTGCCAGTAGTATTGGAACCGGGTCCTATAATTCACCCCTCCACTTT
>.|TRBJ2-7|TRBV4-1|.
CASSQSRTSYEQYF
TGCGCCAGCAGCCAATCCCGTACATCCTACGAGCAGTACTTC
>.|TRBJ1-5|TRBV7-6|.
CASSLGPGDQPQHF
TGTGCCAGCAGCTTAGGCCCAGGGGATCAGCCCCAGCATTTT
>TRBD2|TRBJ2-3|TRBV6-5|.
CASSSIRGESTDTQYF
TGTGCCAGCAGTTCCATCCGGGGGGAAAGCACAGATACGCAGTATTTT
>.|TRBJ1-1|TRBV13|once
CASRGARAEAFF
TGTGCCAGCAGGGGGGCACGCGCTGAAGCTTTCTTT
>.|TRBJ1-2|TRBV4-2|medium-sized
CASSQEEPDGYTF
TGTGCCAGCAGCCAAGAGGAACCGGATGGCTACACCTTC
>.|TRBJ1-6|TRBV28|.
CASRAYTGSDSPLHF
TGTGCCAGCAGAGCCTATACAGGGAGCGATTCACCCCTCCACTTT
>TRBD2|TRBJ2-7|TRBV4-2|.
CASSQEGTGGTYEQYF
TGTGCCAGCAGCCAAGAAGGGACGGGGGGTACCTACGAGCAGTACTTC
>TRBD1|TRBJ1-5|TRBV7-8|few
CASRKDRGSDQPQHF
TGTGCCAGCAGGAAAGACAGGGGCTCGGATCAGCCCCAGCATTTT
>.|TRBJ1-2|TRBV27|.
CASSLGGRNYGYTF
TGTGCCAGCAGTCTTGGGGGGAGGAACTATGGCTACACCTTC
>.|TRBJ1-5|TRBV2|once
CASSDTNPRWQPQHF
TGTGCCAGCAGTGACACGAACCCTCGATGGCAGCCCCAGCATTTT
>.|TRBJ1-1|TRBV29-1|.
CSVPWNTEAFF
TGCAGCGTACCTTGGAACACTGAAGCTTTCTTT
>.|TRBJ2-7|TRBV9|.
CASSVDEGSSYEQYF
TGTGCCAGCAGCGTAGACGAAGGGAGCTCCTACGAGCAGTACTTC
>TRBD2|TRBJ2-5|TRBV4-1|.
CASSQEGREEETQYF
TGCGCCAGCAGCCAAGAGGGGCGGGAGGAAGAGACCCAGTACTTC
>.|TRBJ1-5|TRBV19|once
CASSMLDSNQPQHF
TGTGCCAGTAGTATGCTGGACAGCAATCAGCCCCAGCATTTT
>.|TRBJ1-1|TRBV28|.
CASSLSATENTEAFF
TGTGCCAGCAGTTTATCCGCCACTGAGAACACTGAAGCTTTCTTT
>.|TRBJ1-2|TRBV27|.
CASSFNRNYGYTF
TGTGCCAGCAGTTTTAACAGAAACTATGGCTACACCTTC
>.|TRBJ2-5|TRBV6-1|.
CASSLVLAQETQYF
TGTGCCAGCAGCCTGGTTCTAGCGCAAGAGACCCAGTACTTC
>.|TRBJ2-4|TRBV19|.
CASRAGTKNIQYF
TGTGCCAGTAGAGCCGGGACAAAAAACATTCAGTACTTC
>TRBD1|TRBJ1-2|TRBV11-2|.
CASSSVPGQGVTHYGYTF
TGTGCCAGCAGCTCAGTCCCGGGACAGGGGGTCACCCACTATGGCTACACCTTC
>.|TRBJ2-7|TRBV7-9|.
CASSSTYNLYEQYF
TGTGCCAGCAGCTCGACCTACAACCTCTACGAGCAGTACTTC
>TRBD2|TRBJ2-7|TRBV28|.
CASSRPPSGTLSYEQYF
TGTGCCAGCAGTCGCCCTCCTAGCGGGACTCTCTCCTACGAGCAGTACTTC
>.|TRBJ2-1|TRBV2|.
CASSFYWENEQFF
TGTGCCAGCAGCTTTTACTGGGAGAATGAGCAGTTCTTC
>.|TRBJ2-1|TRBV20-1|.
CSASLDNEQFF
TGCAGTGCTAGTCTAGACAATGAGCAGTTCTTC
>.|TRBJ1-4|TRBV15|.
CATSRSRDPNEKLFF
TGTGCCACCAGCAGGAGCAGGGATCCTAATGAAAAACTGTTTTTT
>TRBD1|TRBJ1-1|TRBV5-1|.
CASSLVRGLASQLRAFF
TGCGCCAGCAGCTTGGTAAGGGGGCTAGCCAGCCAATTACGAGCTTTCTTT
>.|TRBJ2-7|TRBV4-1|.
CASSQGRGYYEQYF
TGCGCCAGCAGCCAAGGGCGCGGATACTACGAGCAGTACTTC
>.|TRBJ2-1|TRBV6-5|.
CASSYSVLGGQFF
TGTGCCAGCAGTTACTCGGTATTAGGGGGGCAGTTCTTC
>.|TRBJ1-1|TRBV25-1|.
CASSEYGQNTEAFF
TGTGCCAGCAGTGAATATGGGCAGAACACTGAAGCTTTCTTT
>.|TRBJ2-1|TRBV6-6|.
CASTISPYNEQFF
TGTGCCAGCACCATATCCCCTTACAATGAGCAGTTCTTC
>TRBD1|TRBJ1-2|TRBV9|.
CASSVDRTGKDGYTF
TGTGCCAGCAGCGTAGACCGGACAGGGAAAGATGGCTACACCTTC
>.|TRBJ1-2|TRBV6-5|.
CASSYTGSSYGYTF
TGTGCCAGCAGTTACACAGGCTCGAGCTATGGCTACACCTTC